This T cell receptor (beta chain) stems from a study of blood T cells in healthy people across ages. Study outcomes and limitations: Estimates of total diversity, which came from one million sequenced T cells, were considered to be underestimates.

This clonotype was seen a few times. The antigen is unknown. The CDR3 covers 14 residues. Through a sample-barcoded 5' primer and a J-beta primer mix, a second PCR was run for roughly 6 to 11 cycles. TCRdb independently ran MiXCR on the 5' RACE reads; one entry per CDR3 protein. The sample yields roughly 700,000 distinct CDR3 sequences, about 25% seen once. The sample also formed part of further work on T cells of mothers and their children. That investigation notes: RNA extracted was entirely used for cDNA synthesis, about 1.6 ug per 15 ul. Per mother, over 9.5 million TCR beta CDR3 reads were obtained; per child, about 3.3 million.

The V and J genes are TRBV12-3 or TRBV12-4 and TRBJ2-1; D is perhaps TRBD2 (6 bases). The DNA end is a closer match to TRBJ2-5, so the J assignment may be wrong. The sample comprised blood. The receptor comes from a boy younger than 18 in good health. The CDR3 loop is CASTTGLVPETQYF. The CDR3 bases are TGTGCCAGCACCACGGGACTCGTCCCGGAGACCCAGTACTTC.